This TCR beta chain was obtained from a study of cytomegalovirus exposure and HLA in healthy donors. Study-wide findings and caveats: Upon later analysis, HLA-associated TCR beta chains proved more clonally expanded than other, equally common chains.

A note on this clone: Its target is not known.

The V end lost 4 bases, the J end lost 6 bases, and 10 bases lay between the germline ends. Germline loops: CDR1 MNHNS, CDR2 SASEGT. The CDR3 totals 12 residues. PCR involved 60 Vbeta and 13 Jbeta primers. Produced via immunoSEQ multiplex PCR; TCRdb's table is partial and in-frame only. The sample contains some 160,000 clones, approximately 80% of which appear only once. Each donor was nominally healthy when sampled (though unrecorded immune exposures were likely). This chain uses TRBV6-1 with TRBJ2-7, with unresolved D. Specimen: PBMCs. The TCR comes from a woman aged 18-29 years in good health and CMV-seronegative. The DNA of the CDR3 is TGTGCCAGCAGTGTGCAGGTAGGCGAGCAGTACTTC. Its translation is CASSVQVGEQYF.